This record looks at one TCR beta chain sequence and its context. Germline V gives CDR1 SGHRS, CDR2 YFSETQ. The CDR3 has 16 amino acids. V gave up 2 bases and J gave up 2 bases; unmatched junction bases: 7. The data were obtained in a study of blood T cells in healthy people across ages. Primers used in a second PCR of roughly 7 to 12 cycles were a sample-barcoded 5' primer and a J-beta primer mix. TCRdb re-called the 5' RACE reads through MiXCR, storing one row per CDR3 protein. The data hold some 550,000 distinct CDR3 sequences, with 47% observed a single time. This sequence joins TRBV5-1 and TRBJ2-1; 7 bases fit TRBD2. Sequenced sample: blood. The TCR comes from an elderly man in good health. CDR3 nucleotides: TGCGCCAGCAGCTTCGAAGCGGGGTCTACCTACAATGAGCAGTTCTTC. It specifies CASSFEAGSTYNEQFF.